A selection of T cell receptor beta chains follows, all from one sample in a study of a mutant IDH1 vaccine in newly diagnosed glioma. Their antigens remain unidentified. The protocol was immunoSEQ multiplex PCR, while the TCRdb copy is restricted to in-frame clones and leaves out a portion. The sample consists of approximately 60,000 clones, roughly 81% of them appearing once. The sample here was PBMCs, taken from a glioma patient whose treatment included an IDH1 peptide vaccine. These receptors originate from a man aged 25-45 years with glioma. Each CDR3 is given with its conserved first and last residue. D genes are given only for firm matches. Part of the rows lack a size; the others show once, few, many or a class for expanded clones.

V: TRBV4-2
D: -
length: 12
size: once
J: TRBJ1-6
CDR3: CASSQDRGPLHF
DNA: TGTGCCAGCAGCCAAGATCGTGGGCCCCTCCACTTT

V: TRBV10-2
D: -
length: 17
size: -
J: TRBJ1-1
CDR3: CASSESSGGVKFTEAFF
DNA: TGCGCCAGCAGTGAGTCCTCAGGAGGGGTGAAGTTCACTGAAGCTTTCTTT

V: TRBV7-2
D: TRBD1
length: 15
size: -
J: TRBJ1-2
CDR3: CASSLTGTGGYGYTF
DNA: TGTGCCAGCAGCCTCACCGGGACAGGGGGGTATGGCTACACCTTC

V: TRBV7-8
D: -
length: 14
size: -
J: TRBJ2-7
CDR3: CASSLGGLSYEQYF
DNA: TGTGCCAGCAGCCTGGGGGGACTCTCCTACGAGCAGTACTTC

V: TRBV5-6
D: -
length: 16
size: -
J: TRBJ1-6
CDR3: CASSTTGSSYNSPLHF
DNA: TGTGCCAGCAGCACCACAGGGAGCTCCTATAATTCACCCCTCCACTTT

V: TRBV6-6
D: -
length: 16
size: -
J: TRBJ1-3
CDR3: CASSTTTGPSGNTIYF
DNA: TGTGCCAGCAGTACTACGACAGGACCCTCTGGAAACACCATATATTTT

V: TRBV6-5
D: -
length: 13
size: -
J: TRBJ2-1
CDR3: CASSYSKGNEQFF
DNA: TGTGCCAGCAGTTACTCGAAGGGCAATGAGCAGTTCTTC

V: TRBV4-1
D: -
length: 16
size: -
J: TRBJ1-1
CDR3: CASSQEGLVMNTEAFF
DNA: TGCGCCAGCAGCCAAGAAGGCTTAGTAATGAACACTGAAGCTTTCTTT

V: TRBV9
D: TRBD1
length: 16
size: -
J: TRBJ2-2
CDR3: CASTKAGTGNTGELFF
DNA: TGTGCCAGTACCAAGGCTGGGACAGGGAACACCGGGGAGCTGTTTTTT

V: TRBV9
D: -
length: 13
size: -
J: TRBJ2-7
CDR3: CASSVVGGGEQYF
DNA: TGTGCCAGCAGCGTAGTCGGGGGAGGCGAGCAGTACTTC

V: TRBV6-1
D: -
length: 14
size: once
J: TRBJ2-7
CDR3: CASSSQGGSYEQYF
DNA: TGTGCCAGCAGTTCCCAGGGGGGCTCCTACGAGCAGTACTTC

V: TRBV6-4
D: -
length: 13
size: -
J: TRBJ1-1
CDR3: CASSDEFGHEAFF
DNA: TGTGCCAGCAGTGATGAATTTGGTCATGAAGCTTTCTTT

V: TRBV5-1
D: -
length: 14
size: -
J: TRBJ2-3
CDR3: CASSFLGSTDTQYF
DNA: TGCGCCAGCAGCTTTCTAGGGAGCACAGATACGCAGTATTTT

V: TRBV6-5
D: TRBD1
length: 14
size: -
J: TRBJ2-7
CDR3: CASSGQGSSYEQYF
DNA: TGTGCCAGCTCCGGACAGGGGAGTTCCTACGAGCAGTACTTC

V: TRBV27
D: -
length: 13
size: -
J: TRBJ1-5
CDR3: CASSRRDGQPQHF
DNA: TGTGCCAGCAGCCGTCGGGACGGTCAGCCCCAGCATTTT

V: TRBV2
D: TRBD1
length: 17
size: once
J: TRBJ1-3
CDR3: CASSEPVGTGSGNTIYF
DNA: TGTGCCAGCAGTGAACCCGTTGGGACAGGGTCTGGAAACACCATATATTTT

V: TRBV25-1
D: TRBD1
length: 16
size: -
J: TRBJ1-6
CDR3: CASKSQGESITSPLHF
DNA: TGTGCCAGCAAGTCACAGGGGGAGTCTATAACTTCACCCCTCCACTTT

V: TRBV7-2
D: TRBD2
length: 15
size: once
J: TRBJ2-7
CDR3: CASSLQAGGSYEQYF
DNA: TGTGCCAGCAGCTTACAAGCGGGGGGTTCCTACGAGCAGTACTTC

V: TRBV5-1
D: -
length: 18
size: -
J: TRBJ1-4
CDR3: CASSSFGEGGRHGEKLFF
DNA: TGCGCCAGCAGCTCCTTTGGGGAAGGGGGGAGGCACGGTGAAAAACTGTTTTTT

V: TRBV23-1
D: TRBD1
length: 15
size: -
J: TRBJ2-1
CDR3: CASRLRDRVYNEQFF
DNA: TGCGCCAGCAGGCTTAGGGACAGGGTCTACAATGAGCAGTTCTTC

V: TRBV28
D: -
length: 13
size: -
J: TRBJ2-3
CDR3: CASWGGPGDTQYF
DNA: TGTGCCAGTTGGGGGGGGCCGGGAGATACGCAGTATTTT

V: TRBV7-7
D: -
length: 14
size: -
J: TRBJ2-5
CDR3: CASSPRLGTETQYF
DNA: TGTGCCAGCAGCCCGCGTCTAGGGACAGAGACCCAGTACTTC

V: TRBV28
D: TRBD1
length: 13
size: -
J: TRBJ2-7
CDR3: CASRGQATYEQYF
DNA: TGTGCCAGCAGGGGACAGGCTACCTACGAGCAGTACTTC

V: TRBV14
D: TRBD1
length: 15
size: -
J: TRBJ1-4
CDR3: CASSQMTGAGEKLFF
DNA: TGTGCCAGCAGCCAGATGACAGGGGCGGGTGAAAAACTGTTTTTT

V: TRBV2
D: -
length: 14
size: once
J: TRBJ1-5
CDR3: CASKEGQGIQPQHF
DNA: TGTGCCAGCAAAGAGGGGCAGGGAATACAGCCCCAGCATTTT

V: TRBV30
D: -
length: 13
size: -
J: TRBJ1-5
CDR3: CAWSVDSSQPQHF
DNA: TGTGCCTGGAGTGTTGATAGCAGTCAGCCCCAGCATTTT

V: TRBV29-1
D: -
length: 14
size: -
J: TRBJ1-2
CDR3: CSVEASGGDYGYTF
DNA: TGCAGCGTTGAAGCCTCGGGCGGAGACTATGGCTACACCTTC

V: TRBV20-1
D: -
length: 11
size: once
J: TRBJ2-5
CDR3: CSANLGETQYF
DNA: TGCAGTGCTAACCTAGGGGAGACCCAGTACTTC

V: TRBV5-6
D: -
length: 14
size: once
J: TRBJ1-3
CDR3: CASSLALQGNTIYF
DNA: TGTGCCAGCAGCTTGGCCCTACAGGGAAACACCATATATTTT

V: TRBV28
D: -
length: 11
size: -
J: TRBJ2-3
CDR3: CASKGEDTQYF
DNA: TGTGCCAGCAAGGGAGAAGATACGCAGTATTTT

V: TRBV19
D: TRBD1
length: 15
size: -
J: TRBJ1-2
CDR3: CASRSPGQANYGYTF
DNA: TGTGCCAGTAGAAGCCCGGGACAGGCCAACTATGGCTACACCTTC

V: TRBV28
D: -
length: 18
size: -
J: TRBJ1-5
CDR3: CASGRADLTGWSNQPQHF
DNA: TGTGCCAGCGGGAGGGCTGATTTGACGGGTTGGAGCAATCAGCCCCAGCATTTT

V: TRBV5-1
D: -
length: 14
size: -
J: TRBJ1-4
CDR3: CASSPDRWREKLFF
DNA: TGCGCCAGCAGCCCGGACAGATGGAGGGAAAAACTGTTTTTT

V: TRBV20-1
D: -
length: 11
size: few
J: TRBJ1-1
CDR3: CRPVAGTEAFF
DNA: TGCAGGCCTGTCGCCGGGACTGAAGCTTTCTTT

V: TRBV4-1
D: TRBD1
length: 15
size: -
J: TRBJ2-7
CDR3: CASSPPGTGGYEQYF
DNA: TGCGCCAGCAGCCCCCCCGGGACAGGGGGATACGAGCAGTACTTC

V: TRBV5-1
D: -
length: 15
size: -
J: TRBJ1-2
CDR3: CASSQSLYGLYGYTF
DNA: TGCGCCAGCAGCCAAAGCCTTTACGGCCTCTATGGCTACACCTTC

V: TRBV12-1
D: -
length: 15
size: -
J: TRBJ1-5
CDR3: CASRPRDGSNQPQHF
DNA: TGTGCCAGCAGACCCCGGGACGGAAGCAATCAGCCCCAGCATTTT

V: TRBV5-6
D: TRBD2
length: 16
size: -
J: TRBJ2-2
CDR3: CASTTGLAANTGELFF
DNA: TGTGCCAGCACCACTGGACTAGCAGCGAACACCGGGGAGCTGTTTTTT

V: TRBV5-6
D: -
length: 16
size: -
J: TRBJ1-6
CDR3: CASSLNFNSYNSPLHF
DNA: TGTGCCAGCAGCTTGAACTTTAATTCCTATAATTCACCCCTCCACTTT

V: TRBV27
D: -
length: 16
size: -
J: TRBJ1-3
CDR3: CASSLRGPYSGNTIYF
DNA: TGTGCCAGCAGTCTACGGGGACCCTACTCTGGAAACACCATATATTTT

V: TRBV5-1
D: -
length: 19
size: -
J: TRBJ1-3
CDR3: CASSPTITGFGEAGNTIYF
DNA: TGCGCCAGCAGCCCCACGATTACAGGGTTCGGGGAGGCTGGAAACACCATATATTTT

V: TRBV7-9
D: -
length: 15
size: -
J: TRBJ2-2
CDR3: CASSPGPGPGGELFF
DNA: TGTGCCAGCAGCCCTGGGCCAGGTCCGGGCGGGGAGCTGTTTTTT

V: TRBV5-1
D: TRBD1
length: 16
size: -
J: TRBJ2-5
CDR3: CASSTQTGVGGETQYF
DNA: TGCGCCAGCAGCACGCAGACAGGGGTCGGAGGGGAGACCCAGTACTTC

V: TRBV7-9
D: -
length: 15
size: -
J: TRBJ1-2
CDR3: CASVPVGTFNYGYTF
DNA: TGTGCCAGCGTCCCCGTCGGGACCTTCAACTATGGCTACACCTTC